The rows below give T cell receptor beta chains drawn from one sample of a study of shared clonotypes between healthy human individuals. Generated by immunoSEQ multiplex PCR, the TCRdb table keeps only in-frame clones and is missing some. The sample records nearly 2 million clones, around 96% being singletons. The sequencing input was naive CD8+ T cells sorted from blood. These receptors were taken from a man aged 18 to 29 in good health. CDR3s include the opening cysteine and the closing phenylalanine or tryptophan.

v_call cdr3_aa
TRBV6-5 CATSTGGGYTF
TRBV7-9 CASSLEHEQYF
TRBV6-5 CASSAGTSGTYEQYF
TRBV5-5 CASSLALTGISYNSPLHF
TRBV7-2 CASSLLAASYEQYF
TRBV19 CASSMASEQYF
TRBV11-3 CASRPGGWETQYF
TRBV6-5 CASSPQGDEQYF
TRBV4-2 CASSHRGDFYEQYF
TRBV14 CASSLGQYEQYF
TRBV5-6 CASIAGGRALTDTQYF
TRBV11-3 CASSLVAGGLDEQFF
TRBV7-9 CASSPTVYRGTDTQYF
TRBV7-2 CASSSGLSSYNEQFF
TRBV6-5 CASSYHTRSDTQYF
TRBV27 CASSPDAGPFEQYF
TRBV6-5 CASTPDRGADTQYF
TRBV13 CASSSGQQANSPLHF
TRBV6-6 CASSHVRDTGELFF
TRBV4-3 CASSQEMAVGELFF
TRBV27 CASSYFTNTGELFF
TRBV2 CASSEHPGKNSYEQYF
TRBV15 CATNSYNEQFF
TRBV30 CASETDRGFYGYTF
TRBV7-8 CASSRTGTDFSNQPQHF
TRBV19 CASSKDRDWDNEQFF
TRBV7-2 CASSLGTSARYEQYF
TRBV7-2 CASSYGQGIGNEQFF
TRBV4-1 CASSQGTNTDTQYF
TRBV28 CASSLWLSASDTDTQYF
TRBV7-8 CASSLAREGPYEQYF
TRBV19 CASSGGVPYEQYF
TRBV9 CASRGLADNEQFF
TRBV5-1 CASSPTPGGSEAFF
TRBV2 CASSEGGVAGGSGYTF
TRBV5-1 CASSFVAGGYNEQFF
TRBV11-2 CASSLAGDTEAFF
TRBV5-6 CASSLAVYGYTF
TRBV2 CASTRQGPNTEAFF
TRBV7-9 CASSSQNQPQHF
TRBV7-9 CASSLETGSTYEQYF
TRBV6-1 CASSEAPGTEDYEQYF
TRBV13 CASSPPGQGEQYF
TRBV6-5 CASSSGTFGNQPQHF
TRBV11-2 CASSSAAGGHYNEQFF
TRBV6-5 CASSYGGRYEQYF
TRBV13 CASSLSGEHTDTQYF
TRBV9 CASSVPRTGGTDTQYF